A selection of T cell receptor beta chains follows, all from one sample in a study of cytotoxic CD8 clonotypes in ibrutinib-treated CLL. TCRdb's copy holds only in-frame clones and misses some; the assay was immunoSEQ multiplex PCR. The table lists fewer than 400,000 clones, roughly 67% of them singletons. The source material was PBMCs, sampled after 36 months of ibrutinib treatment. These receptors came from a human donor with chronic lymphocytic leukemia. The CDR3 runs from the conserved cysteine through the conserved F or W. D genes are given only for firm matches. Clone size appears in some rows only: once, few, many, or a class for an expanded clone.

CDR3aa: CASSPDLLATSTDTQYF
CDR3nt: TGTGCCAGCTCGCCAGACCTACTAGCGACTAGCACAGATACGCAGTATTTT
abundance: -
v_gene: TRBV18
d_gene: TRBD2
j_gene: TRBJ2-3

CDR3aa: CATSINRGLHYGYTF
CDR3nt: TGTGCCACCAGCATAAACAGGGGGCTTCACTATGGCTACACCTTC
abundance: few
v_gene: TRBV15
d_gene: TRBD1
j_gene: TRBJ1-2

CDR3aa: CASRRTHDSYEQYF
CDR3nt: TGTGCCAGCCGCCGGACGCACGACTCCTACGAGCAGTACTTC
abundance: -
v_gene: TRBV28
d_gene: -
j_gene: TRBJ2-7

CDR3aa: CSAVGNEQFF
CDR3nt: TGCAGTGCTGTGGGCAATGAGCAGTTCTTC
abundance: -
v_gene: TRBV20-1
d_gene: -
j_gene: TRBJ2-1

CDR3aa: CASRPRPSESGLLKAPYNEQFF
CDR3nt: TGTGCAAGTCGCCCCAGACCCTCCGAGTCGGGACTGCTAAAAGCCCCCTACAATGAGCAGTTCTTC
abundance: -
v_gene: TRBV12-2
d_gene: -
j_gene: TRBJ2-1

CDR3aa: CASSIGAGSSYNSPLHF
CDR3nt: TGTGCCAGCAGCATCGGGGCAGGGAGCTCCTATAATTCACCCCTCCACTTT
abundance: once
v_gene: TRBV21-1
d_gene: -
j_gene: TRBJ1-6

CDR3aa: CASSVQVGTEAFF
CDR3nt: TGTGCCAGCAGCGTCCAGGTGGGCACTGAAGCTTTCTTT
abundance: -
v_gene: TRBV9
d_gene: -
j_gene: TRBJ1-1

CDR3aa: CASSVILGQTSSGANVLTF
CDR3nt: TGTGCCAGCAGCGTGATTCTCGGGCAAACAAGCTCCGGGGCCAACGTCCTGACTTTC
abundance: -
v_gene: TRBV9
d_gene: -
j_gene: TRBJ2-6

CDR3aa: CASTDSYYNSPLHF
CDR3nt: TGTGCCAGTACTGACAGCTATTATAATTCACCCCTCCACTTT
abundance: few
v_gene: TRBV19
d_gene: -
j_gene: TRBJ1-6

CDR3aa: CASSPEPMSSYEQYF
CDR3nt: TGCGCCAGCAGCCCCGAGCCGATGAGCTCCTACGAGCAGTACTTC
abundance: -
v_gene: TRBV4-1
d_gene: -
j_gene: TRBJ2-7

CDR3aa: CASSIGNSGANVLTF
CDR3nt: TGTGCCAGTAGTATTGGCAACTCTGGGGCCAACGTCCTGACTTTC
abundance: -
v_gene: TRBV19
d_gene: -
j_gene: TRBJ2-6

CDR3aa: CASSQGFAADTQYF
CDR3nt: TGCGCCAGCAGCCAAGGATTTGCGGCAGATACGCAGTATTTT
abundance: -
v_gene: TRBV4-3
d_gene: -
j_gene: TRBJ2-3

CDR3aa: CSVGSSGGYTQYF
CDR3nt: TGCAGCGTTGGGTCTAGCGGGGGTTATACGCAGTATTTT
abundance: few
v_gene: TRBV29-1
d_gene: TRBD2
j_gene: TRBJ2-3

CDR3aa: CASSRIPGPARETQYF
CDR3nt: TGTGCCAGCAGCCGGATCCCAGGGCCCGCTCGGGAGACCCAGTACTTC
abundance: -
v_gene: TRBV14
d_gene: -
j_gene: TRBJ2-5

CDR3aa: CASSYLSQGRGYGYTF
CDR3nt: TGTGCCAGCAGCTACCTTAGTCAGGGGCGCGGCTATGGCTACACCTTC
abundance: few
v_gene: TRBV7-2
d_gene: -
j_gene: TRBJ1-2

CDR3aa: CASKLPIGGEGETQYF
CDR3nt: TGCGCCAGCAAACTCCCGATTGGCGGGGAGGGGGAGACCCAGTACTTC
abundance: -
v_gene: TRBV5-1
d_gene: TRBD2
j_gene: TRBJ2-5

CDR3aa: CASSEAPALYEQYF
CDR3nt: TGTGCCAGCAGTGAAGCTCCGGCATTATACGAGCAGTACTTC
abundance: -
v_gene: TRBV6-1
d_gene: -
j_gene: TRBJ2-7

CDR3aa: CASKDRGRRMNTEAFF
CDR3nt: TGTGCCAGCAAAGACAGGGGGCGCAGGATGAACACTGAAGCTTTCTTT
abundance: few
v_gene: TRBV2
d_gene: TRBD1
j_gene: TRBJ1-1

CDR3aa: CASSSRTSGGTDTQYF
CDR3nt: TGTGCCAGCAGCTCCAGGACTAGCGGGGGCACAGATACGCAGTATTTT
abundance: -
v_gene: TRBV9
d_gene: TRBD2
j_gene: TRBJ2-3

CDR3aa: CASSRGFYGYTF
CDR3nt: TGTGCCAGTAGTCGGGGGTTCTATGGCTACACCTTC
abundance: -
v_gene: TRBV19
d_gene: -
j_gene: TRBJ1-2

CDR3aa: CASRITQSSYEQYF
CDR3nt: TGTGCCAGCAGGATTACACAGAGCTCCTACGAGCAGTACTTC
abundance: -
v_gene: TRBV6-5
d_gene: -
j_gene: TRBJ2-7

CDR3aa: CAISEGLAGGYGTQYF
CDR3nt: TGTGCCATCAGTGAAGGACTAGCGGGGGGGTACGGTACGCAGTATTTT
abundance: -
v_gene: TRBV10-3
d_gene: TRBD2
j_gene: TRBJ2-3

CDR3aa: CASSSGTASGNTIYF
CDR3nt: TGTGCCAGCAGTTCCGGGACGGCCTCTGGAAACACCATATATTTT
abundance: once
v_gene: TRBV2
d_gene: -
j_gene: TRBJ1-3

CDR3aa: CASRPVLNTEAFF
CDR3nt: TGTGCCAGTAGACCCGTCCTTAACACTGAAGCTTTCTTT
abundance: -
v_gene: TRBV19
d_gene: -
j_gene: TRBJ1-1

CDR3aa: CASSFTPRAGISGNTIYF
CDR3nt: TGCGCCAGCAGCTTCACCCCGCGGGCAGGGATCTCTGGAAACACCATATATTTT
abundance: -
v_gene: TRBV5-1
d_gene: -
j_gene: TRBJ1-3

CDR3aa: CASSLGQFNSPLHF
CDR3nt: TGTGCCAGCAGCTTGGGCCAGTTTAATTCACCCCTCCACTTT
abundance: -
v_gene: TRBV5-6
d_gene: -
j_gene: TRBJ1-6

CDR3aa: CASSPDGYEQYF
CDR3nt: TGTGCCAGCAGCCCCGACGGCTACGAGCAGTACTTC
abundance: -
v_gene: TRBV5-4
d_gene: -
j_gene: TRBJ2-7